A single sample gave rise to the 4 T cell receptor beta chains below, sequenced in a study of cytomegalovirus exposure and HLA in healthy donors. Primers included in the PCR were 60 Vbeta and 13 Jbeta primers. Assay: immunoSEQ multiplex PCR; the TCRdb copy retains only in-frame clones and omits some. This sample has around 100,000 clones; 74% occur once, and the top ten carry more than 3.5%. Sequencing was performed on PBMCs. Receptors originate from a woman in her forties in good health and CMV-seropositive.

The chain has TRBV5-1 and TRBJ2-7, with 8 bases identical to TRBD1. CDR3 size: 15 residues. Germline CDR1 is SGHRS and CDR2 is YFSETQ. Germline trimming cut 0 bases from V and 1 base from J; bases unmatched to any gene: 3. CDR3 nucleotide sequence: TGCGCCAGCAGCTTGGGACAGGGGCCTTCCTACGAGCAGTACTTC. Protein: CASSLGQGPSYEQYF.

The chain uses TRBV18 and TRBJ1-5; TRBD1 aligns across 9 bases. With V trimmed by 4 bases and J by 6 bases, 4 bases remained unmatched. Germline loops: CDR1 KGHSH, CDR2 LQKENI. The CDR3 covers 14 residues. CDR3 coding DNA: TGTGCCAGCTCACGGGACAGGGTAGGTCAGCCCCAGCATTTT. This gives the protein CASSRDRVGQPQHF.

This clone came up once. The V call is TRBV5-1, the J call TRBJ2-3; D may be TRBD1 (6 bases). CDR1 and CDR2 (germline): SGHRS, YFSETQ. The CDR3 spans 12 residues. Trimming left V 3 bases short and J 6 bases short, with 8 bases between. CDR3 sequence reads: CASSSQGDTQYF. Here the CDR3 DNA reads TGCGCCAGCAGCTCGCAGGGGGATACGCAGTATTTT.

V gene TRBV6-5 combines with J gene TRBJ1-5, with D perhaps matching TRBD1 (6 bases). Germline V gene lookup returns CDR1 MNHEY and CDR2 SVGAGI. The CDR3 runs to 14 residues. Trimming shortened V by 5 bases and J by 5 bases, and 13 bases separated the two germline ends. CDR3 residues: CASSKQGRDQPQHF. CDR3 sequence (DNA): TGTGCCAGCAGTAAACAGGGACGGGATCAGCCCCAGCATTTT.